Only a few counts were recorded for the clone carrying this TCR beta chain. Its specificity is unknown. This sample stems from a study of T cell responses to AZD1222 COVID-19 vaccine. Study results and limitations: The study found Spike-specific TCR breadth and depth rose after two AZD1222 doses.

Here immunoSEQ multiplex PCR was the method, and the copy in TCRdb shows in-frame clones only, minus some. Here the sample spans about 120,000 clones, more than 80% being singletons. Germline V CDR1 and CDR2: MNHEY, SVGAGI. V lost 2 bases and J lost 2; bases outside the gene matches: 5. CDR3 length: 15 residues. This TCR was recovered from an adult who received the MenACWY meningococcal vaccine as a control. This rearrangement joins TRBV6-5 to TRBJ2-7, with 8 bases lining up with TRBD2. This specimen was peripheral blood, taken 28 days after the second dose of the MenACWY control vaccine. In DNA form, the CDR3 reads TGTGCCAGCAGTTACGACGGACTAGCACCCTACGAGCAGTACTTC. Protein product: CASSYDGLAPYEQYF.